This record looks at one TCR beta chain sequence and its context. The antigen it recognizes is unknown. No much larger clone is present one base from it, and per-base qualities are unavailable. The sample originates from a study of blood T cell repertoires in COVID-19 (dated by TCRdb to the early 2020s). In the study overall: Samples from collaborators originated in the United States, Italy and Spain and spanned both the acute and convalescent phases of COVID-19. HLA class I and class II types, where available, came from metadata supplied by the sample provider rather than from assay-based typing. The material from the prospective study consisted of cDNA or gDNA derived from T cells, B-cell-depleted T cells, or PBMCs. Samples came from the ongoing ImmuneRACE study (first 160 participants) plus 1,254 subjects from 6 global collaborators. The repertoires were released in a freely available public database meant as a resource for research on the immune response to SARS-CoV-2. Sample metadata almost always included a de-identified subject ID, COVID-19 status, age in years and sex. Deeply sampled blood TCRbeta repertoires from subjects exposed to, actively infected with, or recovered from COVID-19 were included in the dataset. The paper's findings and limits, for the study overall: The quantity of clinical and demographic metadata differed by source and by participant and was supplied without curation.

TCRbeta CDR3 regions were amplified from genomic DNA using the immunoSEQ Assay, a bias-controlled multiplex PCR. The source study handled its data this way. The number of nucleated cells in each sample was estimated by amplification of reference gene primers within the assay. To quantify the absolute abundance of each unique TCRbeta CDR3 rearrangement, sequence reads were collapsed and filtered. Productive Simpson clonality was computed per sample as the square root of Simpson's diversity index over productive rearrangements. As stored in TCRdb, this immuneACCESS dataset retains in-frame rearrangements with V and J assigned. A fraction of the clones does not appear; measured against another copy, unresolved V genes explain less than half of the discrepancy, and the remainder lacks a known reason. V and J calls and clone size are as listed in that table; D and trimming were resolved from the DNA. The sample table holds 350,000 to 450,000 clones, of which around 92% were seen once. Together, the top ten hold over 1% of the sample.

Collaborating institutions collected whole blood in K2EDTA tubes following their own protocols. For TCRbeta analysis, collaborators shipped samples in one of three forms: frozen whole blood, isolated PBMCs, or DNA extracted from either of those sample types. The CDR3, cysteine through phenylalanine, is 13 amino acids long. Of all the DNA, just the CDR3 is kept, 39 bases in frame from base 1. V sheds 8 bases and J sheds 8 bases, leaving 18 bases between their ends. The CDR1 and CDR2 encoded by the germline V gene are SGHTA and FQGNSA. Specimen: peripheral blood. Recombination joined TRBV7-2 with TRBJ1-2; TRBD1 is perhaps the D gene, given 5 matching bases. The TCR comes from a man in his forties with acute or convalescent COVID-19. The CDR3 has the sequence CASGNPDTLGYTF. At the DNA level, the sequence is TGTGCCAGCGGGAACCCGGACACTCTGGGCTACACCTTC.